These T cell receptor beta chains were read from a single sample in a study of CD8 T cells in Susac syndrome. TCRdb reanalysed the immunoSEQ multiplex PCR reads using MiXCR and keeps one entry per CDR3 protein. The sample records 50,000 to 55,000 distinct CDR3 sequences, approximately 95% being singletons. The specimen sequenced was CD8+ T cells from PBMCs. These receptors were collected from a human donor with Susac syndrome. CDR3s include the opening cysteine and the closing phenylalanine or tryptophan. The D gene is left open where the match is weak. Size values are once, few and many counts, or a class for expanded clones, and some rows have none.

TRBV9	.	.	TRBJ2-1	TGTGCCAGCAGCGTAGATTGGGGTCGTAACTACAATGAGCAGTTCTTC	CASSVDWGRNYNEQFF
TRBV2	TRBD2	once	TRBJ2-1	TGTGCCAGCAGTGAGGGACTAGCGACGAATGAGCAGTTCTTC	CASSEGLATNEQFF
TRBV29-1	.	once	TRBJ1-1	TGCAGCGTTGAGTCAGTGGCAGACCCTGAAGCTTTCTTT	CSVESVADPEAFF
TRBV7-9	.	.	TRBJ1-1	TGTGCCAGCAGCTTAGTAGGGCAGGGATACATGAACACTGAAGCTTTCTTT	CASSLVGQGYMNTEAFF
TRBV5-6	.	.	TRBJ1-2	TGTGCCAGCAGCTTGGCAGGGCGAGGCTACACCTTC	CASSLAGRGYTF
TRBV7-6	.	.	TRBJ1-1	TGTGCCAGCAGCTTAACCCTCCGTATGAACACTGAAGCTTTCTTT	CASSLTLRMNTEAFF
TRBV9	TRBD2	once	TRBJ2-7	TGTGCCAGCAGCCAAACTAGCGGTCGCAACGAGCAGTACTTC	CASSQTSGRNEQYF
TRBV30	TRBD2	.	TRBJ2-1	TGTGCCCAAAGACTAGTGGGGGGGAATGAGCAGTTCTTC	CAQRLVGGNEQFF
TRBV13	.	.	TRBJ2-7	TGTGCCAGCAGCCCCAGGGACGGATCCTCCTACGAGCAGTACTTC	CASSPRDGSSYEQYF
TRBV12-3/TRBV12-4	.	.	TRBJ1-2	TGTGCCAGCAGTCTTCTCACCCCCGGCGGCTACACCTTC	CASSLLTPGGYTF
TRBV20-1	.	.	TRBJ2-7	TGCAGTGCCCGCCGGGGGGCTCTACCCATCTACGAGCAGTACTTC	CSARRGALPIYEQYF
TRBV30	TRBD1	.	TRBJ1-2	TGTGCCTGGACCTCAGGGGGCGGCTACACCTTC	CAWTSGGGYTF
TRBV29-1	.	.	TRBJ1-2	TGCAGCGTTGTGGGCAGGGGCTATGGCTACACCTTC	CSVVGRGYGYTF
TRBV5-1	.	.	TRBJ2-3	TGCGCCAGTGGAGGGAGCCGACGCACAGATACGCAGTATTTT	CASGGSRRTDTQYF
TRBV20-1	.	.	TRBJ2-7	TGCAGTGCTGGGGGATTGGACCGAACCTCCTACGAGCAGTACTTC	CSAGGLDRTSYEQYF
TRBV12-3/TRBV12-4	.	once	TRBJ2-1	TGTGCCAGCAGTTCTCCAAACGCCTACAATGAGCAGTTCTTC	CASSSPNAYNEQFF
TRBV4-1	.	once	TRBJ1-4	TGCGCCAGCAGCCAATTGTCAGGGCCTTCTCTGTTTTTT	CASSQLSGPSLFF
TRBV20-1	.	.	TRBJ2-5	TGCAGTGCTAGTGAGTCAGGGGCCCAGGAGACCCAGTACTTC	CSASESGAQETQYF
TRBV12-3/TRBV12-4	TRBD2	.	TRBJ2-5	TGTGCCAGCAGCCCTAGCGGGGAAGGGACCCAGTACTTC	CASSPSGEGTQYF
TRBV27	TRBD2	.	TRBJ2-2	TGTGCCAGCTGGCCGACTAGCGGGGGGGCATACACCGGGGAGCTGTTTTTT	CASWPTSGGAYTGELFF
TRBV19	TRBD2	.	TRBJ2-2	TGTGCCAGTAGTATCCCAGGACTAGCGGGGGAGGCCGGGGAGCTGTTTTTT	CASSIPGLAGEAGELFF
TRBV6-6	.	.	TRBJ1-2	TGTGCCAGCAGTTACTATCTGGGCGGGAACTATGGCTACACCTTC	CASSYYLGGNYGYTF
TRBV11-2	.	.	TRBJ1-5	TGTGCCAGCAGCTTAGATCCGAGAAATCAGCCCCAGCATTTT	CASSLDPRNQPQHF
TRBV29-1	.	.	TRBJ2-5	TGCAGCGTTGACAAGGGGGGAGAGGAGACCCAGTACTTC	CSVDKGGEETQYF
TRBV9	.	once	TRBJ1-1	TGTGCCAGCAGCGTAGATTGGAACACTGAAGCTTTCTTT	CASSVDWNTEAFF
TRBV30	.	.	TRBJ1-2	TGTGCCTGGAGTGTACTGGTCCCGAACCCATACTATGGCTACACCTTC	CAWSVLVPNPYYGYTF
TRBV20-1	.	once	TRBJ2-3	TGCAGTGCTAGTCTGGGGGCTCTCACAGATACGCAGTATTTT	CSASLGALTDTQYF
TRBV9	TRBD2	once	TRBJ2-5	TGTGCCAGCAGCGAGAGCGGGGGAACCCAAGAGACCCAGTACTTC	CASSESGGTQETQYF
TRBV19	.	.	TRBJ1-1	TGTGCCACCAGTCGGTGGAACACTGAAGCTTTCTTT	CATSRWNTEAFF
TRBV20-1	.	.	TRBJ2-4	TGCAGTGCTAGTCAAGGGATTCAGTACTTC	CSASQGIQYF
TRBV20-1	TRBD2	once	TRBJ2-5	TGCAGTGCTAGAGATGGGACTAGCGGGGAAGAGACCCAGTACTTC	CSARDGTSGEETQYF
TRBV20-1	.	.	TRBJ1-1	TGCAGTGCTAGAGATATTAGGGTGAACACTGAAGCTTTCTTT	CSARDIRVNTEAFF
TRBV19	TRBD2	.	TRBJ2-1	TGTGCCAGTAGTTGGACTAGCGGGGGGACTCACAATGAGCAGTTCTTC	CASSWTSGGTHNEQFF
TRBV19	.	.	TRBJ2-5	TGTGCCAGTAGTACCCCCGAGGAAGGCTCCCAAGAGACCCAGTACTTC	CASSTPEEGSQETQYF
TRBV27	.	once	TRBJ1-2	TGTGCCAGCAGCGAAATCGGGGCGGGCTATGGCTACACCTTC	CASSEIGAGYGYTF
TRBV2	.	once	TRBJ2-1	TGTGCCAGCAGTGAGCCGAACAACAATGAGCAGTTCTTC	CASSEPNNNEQFF
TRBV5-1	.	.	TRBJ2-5	TGCGCCAGCAGCCAACCCGGGGTGTACCAAGAGACCCAGTACTTC	CASSQPGVYQETQYF
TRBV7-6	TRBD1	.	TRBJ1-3	TGTGCCAGCAGCTTAGGGCCCGCGACAGGGTCGAGGCTTGGAAACACCATATATTTT	CASSLGPATGSRLGNTIYF
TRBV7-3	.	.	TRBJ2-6	TGTGCCAGCAGCCCAGGGACGGGGGCCAACGTCCTGACTTTC	CASSPGTGANVLTF
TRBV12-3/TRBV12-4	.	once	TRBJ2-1	TGTGCCAGCAGTTTTTTGGGTGAGAATGAGCAGTTCTTC	CASSFLGENEQFF
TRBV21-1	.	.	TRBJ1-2	TGTGCCAGCAGCAGGGGACGGCGTATTTATGGCTACACCTTC	CASSRGRRIYGYTF
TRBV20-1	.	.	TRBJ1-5	TGCAGTGCTAGAGGCCCTTATAGGGGGGGCAATCAGCCCCAGCATTTT	CSARGPYRGGNQPQHF
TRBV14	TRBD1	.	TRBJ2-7	TGTGCCAGCAGCCAAGCCCGACAGGGAGCTAACGAGCAGTACTTC	CASSQARQGANEQYF
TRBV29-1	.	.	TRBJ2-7	TGCAGCGTAGACGGTGGACAGACCATCGGCCACGAGCAGTACTTC	CSVDGGQTIGHEQYF
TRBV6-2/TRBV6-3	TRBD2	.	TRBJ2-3	TGTGCCAGCCAAGCGGGGGGGCCGTCAGATACGCAGTATTTT	CASQAGGPSDTQYF